Listed below are T cell receptor beta chains from one sample, sequenced in a study of blood T cells in healthy people across ages. From the 5' RACE reads, TCRdb called clonotypes with MiXCR, one entry per CDR3 protein. The table shows some 1.1 million distinct CDR3 sequences, with around two fifths occurring only once. The sample taken for sequencing was blood. The receptors were gathered from a man aged 18-30 years in good health. Each CDR3 is given with its conserved first and last residue. The D gene is left open where the match is weak. Expanded clones get a size class; other rows say once, few or many, or leave the size out.

>few|TRBV4-3|.|TRBJ2-5
TGCGCCAGCAGCCAAGATGGGGGTCGAGAGACCCAGTACTTC
CASSQDGGRETQYF
>once|TRBV20-1|TRBD1|TRBJ1-2
TGCAGTGCTAGAGATATAAGGGACAGGGCTCACTATGGCTACACCTTC
CSARDIRDRAHYGYTF
>.|TRBV28|TRBD1|TRBJ2-3
TGTGCCAGCAGCCGACAGGGCTACGGAGATACGCAGTATTTT
CASSRQGYGDTQYF
>.|TRBV9|.|TRBJ1-2
TGTGCCAGCAGCGACGGTTATCGGGGAACTTATGGCTACACCTTC
CASSDGYRGTYGYTF
>few|TRBV4-3|.|TRBJ2-1
TGCGCCAGCAGCCAAGATACGCTGGATGAGCAGTTCTTC
CASSQDTLDEQFF
>.|TRBV2|TRBD1|TRBJ1-2
TGTGCCAGCAGTACGGGACAGGGGTATGGCTACACCTTC
CASSTGQGYGYTF
>few|TRBV20-1|TRBD1|TRBJ2-5
TGCAGTGCCTACAGGGGTTCAATAGGGCAGTACTTC
CSAYRGSIGQYF
>few|TRBV10-3|.|TRBJ2-1
TGTGCCACCCGACAGGACCTCTACAATGAGCAGTTCTTC
CATRQDLYNEQFF
>.|TRBV12-3/TRBV12-4|TRBD2|TRBJ2-2
TGTGCCAGCAGTTCCCTACGGACTAGCGGGCCGAACACCGGGGAGCTGTTTTTT
CASSSLRTSGPNTGELFF
>once|TRBV6-2/TRBV6-3|TRBD1|TRBJ2-7
TGTGCCAGCACCACACAGGGGAGAAGGGTCGAGCAGTACTTC
CASTTQGRRVEQYF
>.|TRBV6-2/TRBV6-3|TRBD1|TRBJ2-1
TGTGCCAGCAGTCCCTTTGACAGGGGGCCCTCCTACAATGGGCAGTTCTTC
CASSPFDRGPSYNGQFF
>.|TRBV12-3/TRBV12-4|TRBD2|TRBJ2-5
TGTGCCAGCAGTTTAAATGGGGAGGGACTGCAGTACTTC
CASSLNGEGLQYF
>.|TRBV5-1|.|TRBJ2-5
TGCGCCAGCAGCTTGGGTGTGGGAGACCAAGAGACCCAGTACTTC
CASSLGVGDQETQYF
>few|TRBV6-6|TRBD1|TRBJ1-4
TGTGCCAGCAGCCTCCGGGACAGGCTTAATGAAAAACTGTTTTTT
CASSLRDRLNEKLFF
>.|TRBV28|.|TRBJ2-7
TGTGCCAGCAGTTTACCTGGGGGTAACAATGAGCAGTACTTC
CASSLPGGNNEQYF
>.|TRBV12-3/TRBV12-4|.|TRBJ1-5
TGTGCCAGCTCGGACAGCCAATATCAGCCCCAGCATTTT
CASSDSQYQPQHF
>.|TRBV12-3/TRBV12-4|.|TRBJ1-4
TGTGCCAGCAGTTTGGGCAGTTCAGAAGAAAAACTGTTTTTT
CASSLGSSEEKLFF
>.|TRBV6-2/TRBV6-3|.|TRBJ1-2
TGTGCCAGCGGTTACGAGGACGGGTTCTATGGCTACACCTTC
CASGYEDGFYGYTF
>few|TRBV4-3|TRBD1|TRBJ1-4
TGCGCCAGCAGCCAGGGTGGGACAGGGGTCGGAAAACTGTTTTTT
CASSQGGTGVGKLFF
>.|TRBV4-1|.|TRBJ1-1
TGCGCCAGCAGCCAAGATCATACAGGGAGGAACACTGAAGCTTTCTTT
CASSQDHTGRNTEAFF
>few|TRBV7-9|.|TRBJ2-1
TGTGCCAGCACCTCCAGTGAGGGGAACTCCTACAATGAGCAGTTCTTC
CASTSSEGNSYNEQFF
>.|TRBV7-2|TRBD2|TRBJ2-5
TGTGCCAGCGCTCCCAGCGGGGTTGAGACCCAGTACTTC
CASAPSGVETQYF
>few|TRBV5-1|TRBD1|TRBJ1-2
TGCGCCAGCAGACCGGGGGACAGGACCACTAACTATGGCTACACCTTC
CASRPGDRTTNYGYTF
>few|TRBV20-1|.|TRBJ1-2
TGCAGTGCTAGAGATACAGGGTCGGGGTATGGCTACACCTTC
CSARDTGSGYGYTF
>few|TRBV6-5|TRBD1|TRBJ2-7
TGTGCCAGCAGTCGGACAGGGTCCCACGAGCAGTACTTC
CASSRTGSHEQYF
>.|TRBV7-9|.|TRBJ1-1
TGTGCCAGCAGCCGAGAGCGCGACACTGAAGCTTTCTTT
CASSRERDTEAFF
>few|TRBV20-1|.|TRBJ2-5
TGCAGTGTTGCCAGGCCCGTGGGGCGCCAAGAGACCCAGTACTTC
CSVARPVGRQETQYF
>.|TRBV12-3/TRBV12-4|.|TRBJ2-3
TGTGCCAGCAGTTTTTCTAGGGCACCTAGCACAGATACGCAGTATTTT
CASSFSRAPSTDTQYF
>.|TRBV7-2|.|TRBJ1-5
.
CASSIRAGPVSNQPQHF
>.|TRBV4-3|.|TRBJ2-1
TGCGCCAGCAGCCAAGATACCCCCAATGAGCAGTTCTTC
CASSQDTPNEQFF
>.|TRBV20-1|TRBD1|TRBJ2-7
TGCAGTGCTCCCAGACAGGGGGGCGACGAGCAGTACTTC
CSAPRQGGDEQYF
>few|TRBV5-6|TRBD1|TRBJ2-4
TGTGCCAGCAGCCAAACAGGGGATGGAGACAAAAACATTCAGTACTTC
CASSQTGDGDKNIQYF
>.|TRBV10-3|.|TRBJ1-1
TGTGCCATCAGTGAGCCGTTAGGGGGGCAGGGCACTGAAGCTTTCTTT
CAISEPLGGQGTEAFF
>.|TRBV15|.|TRBJ1-5
TGTGCCACCAGCAGGAGTCAAGACTTTCAGCCCCAGCATTTT
CATSRSQDFQPQHF
>.|TRBV12-3/TRBV12-4|TRBD1|TRBJ1-5
TGTGCCAGCAGACTACAGGGGACCCTTAGCAATCAGCCCCAGCATTTT
CASRLQGTLSNQPQHF
>.|TRBV20-1|TRBD1|TRBJ1-1
TGCAGTGCTAGAAGACAGGGGGCGCGAGCTTTCTTT
CSARRQGARAFF
>.|TRBV4-3|.|TRBJ2-1
TGCGCCAGCAGCCAAGAGGGCACGTCTCAGTTCTTC
CASSQEGTSQFF
>.|TRBV18|TRBD1|TRBJ2-2
TGTGCCAGCTCACCACCGGGTTCGAACAGGGGAGTAACCGGGGAGCTGTTTTTT
CASSPPGSNRGVTGELFF
>few|TRBV20-1|TRBD2|TRBJ2-3
TGCAGTGCGGGGACTAGCGGGTCCCCCACAGATACGCAGTATTTT
CSAGTSGSPTDTQYF
>.|TRBV5-1|TRBD1|TRBJ2-7
TGCGCCAGCAGCTTGATAGGGACAGGCTACGAGCAGTACTTC
CASSLIGTGYEQYF
>.|TRBV5-1|.|TRBJ2-2
TGCGCCAGCACGACCCTAACGTCAAGAGGGGCCAACTTGAACACCGGGGAGCTGTTTTTT
CASTTLTSRGANLNTGELFF
>.|TRBV10-3|.|TRBJ1-2
TGTGCCATCAGTGATCAGGAAGCGAATGGCTACACCTTC
CAISDQEANGYTF
>few|TRBV20-1|.|TRBJ2-7
TGCAGTGCTAGGGGGCGCGCGGAAACCTACGAGCAGTACTTC
CSARGRAETYEQYF
>.|TRBV5-1|TRBD1|TRBJ2-5
TGCGCCAGCAGCCAAATGGGACAGATCCAAGAGACCCAGTACTTC
CASSQMGQIQETQYF
>.|TRBV12-3/TRBV12-4|TRBD1|TRBJ2-5
TGTGCCAGCGACAGGGGGATTAACAATGAGCAGTACTTC
CASDRGINNEQYF
>.|TRBV2|.|TRBJ2-3
TGTGCCAGCAGTGATAAGGGTCTCGGCGCAGATACGCAGTATTTT
CASSDKGLGADTQYF
>few|TRBV3-1|TRBD1|TRBJ2-5
TGTGCCAGCAGCCCGGGGACAGTGGAGACCCAGTACTTC
CASSPGTVETQYF
>.|TRBV4-1|TRBD2|TRBJ2-3
TGCGCCAGCAGCCAGACTAGCGGCCTAAGAGGTACGCAGTATTTT
CASSQTSGLRGTQYF
>few|TRBV29-1|.|TRBJ1-1
TGCAGCGTTCGAGCTCAAGAGGGGGAGGGGACTGAAGCTTTCTTT
CSVRAQEGEGTEAFF
>few|TRBV7-8|.|TRBJ1-2
TGTGCCAGCAGCCCGCAGCCGACGGATCTTCCTCACACCTTC
CASSPQPTDLPHTF
>few|TRBV4-1|.|TRBJ2-1
TGCGCCAGCAGCCAAGAGGAGATATTAAGCTCCTACAATGAGCGGTTCTTC
CASSQEEILSSYNERFF
>.|TRBV6-7|.|TRBJ2-3
TGTGCCAACAGGGACGGGTGGTGTGATACGCAGTATTTT
CANRDGWCDTQYF
>.|TRBV6-5|TRBD2|TRBJ2-7
TGTGCCAGCAGAACCTCCTGGGAGAGCGGGGACTCCTACGAGCAGTACTTC
CASRTSWESGDSYEQYF
>once|TRBV6-2/TRBV6-3|.|TRBJ2-7
TGTGCCAGCAGTTACTTCCAGCGCACCGAGCAGTACTTC
CASSYFQRTEQYF